This record looks at one TCR beta chain sequence and its context. The protocol was immunoSEQ multiplex PCR, while the TCRdb copy is restricted to in-frame clones and leaves out a portion. This table has under 85,000 clones, approximately 84% appearing once. These data belong to a study of blood T cell repertoires in COVID-19. Study context: PBMCs, B-cell-depleted T cells, or T cells were the source of the cDNA or gDNA that made up the material.

From germline, CDR1 is SEHNR and CDR2 FQNEAQ (reference sequence). V lost 6 bases and J lost 1; bases outside the gene matches: 6. The CDR3 is 15 amino acids. The chain joins TRBV7-9 to TRBJ1-3, with 7 bases matching TRBD1. The specimen was peripheral blood. This sequence originates from a man in his 60s with active or convalescent COVID-19. As DNA, the CDR3 is TGTGCCAGCAGGGGGACAGCGAGTTCTGGAAACACCATATATTTT. Translating gives CASRGTASSGNTIYF.